The rows below give T cell receptor beta chains drawn from one sample of a study of sequential checkpoint blockade in melanoma. Assay: immunoSEQ multiplex PCR; the TCRdb copy retains only in-frame clones and omits some. The data contain around 4,500 clones, 20% to 25% of them seen just once; the ten biggest clones take up more than 30%. The sample in question was tumor tissue (inferred from file names), obtained from a patient given nivolumab and ipilimumab in sequence. The receptors shown here come from a human donor with melanoma. CDR3s include the opening cysteine and the closing phenylalanine or tryptophan. Each record gives: D gene, V gene, J gene, clone size, CDR3 protein, CDR3 DNA. A D gene is named only where the DNA matches it firmly. A clone size is listed for some rows: how often the clone was seen (once, few, many), or a class if it is expanded.

TRBD1	TRBV11-3	TRBJ2-2	few	CASSLPGQSLATGELFF	TGTGCCAGCAGCTTACCGGGACAGAGTTTAGCGACCGGGGAGCTGTTTTTT
.	TRBV14	TRBJ1-1	.	CASSQEQRRYTEAFF	TGTGCCAGCAGCCAAGAGCAGCGGAGATACACTGAAGCTTTCTTT
.	TRBV6-8	TRBJ1-2	.	CASSSSTGESGYTF	TGTGCCAGCAGTTCGTCAACTGGGGAGAGTGGCTACACCTTC
TRBD1	TRBV28	TRBJ2-1	few	CASSLRQGGSYNEQFF	TGTGCCAGCAGTTTACGACAGGGGGGATCCTACAATGAGCAGTTCTTC
.	TRBV11-3	TRBJ2-3	many	CASSLGRTGVPTDTQYF	TGTGCCAGCAGCTTAGGACGTACAGGAGTTCCCACAGATACGCAGTATTTT
TRBD2	TRBV10-3	TRBJ2-7	many	CAISESVTSGRPSEEQYF	TGTGCCATCAGTGAGTCGGTGACTAGCGGGAGACCCTCCGAGGAGCAGTACTTC
.	TRBV9	TRBJ1-2	.	CASSVAGGALYGYTF	TGTGCCAGCAGCGTAGCGGGAGGGGCGCTCTATGGCTACACCTTC
.	TRBV30	TRBJ2-4	few	CAREADSVKNIQYF	TGTGCCCGTGAGGCGGATTCGGTCAAAAACATTCAGTACTTC
TRBD1	TRBV11-3	TRBJ1-5	medium-sized	CASSSTGAGNQPQHF	TGTGCCAGCAGCTCGACAGGGGCGGGCAATCAGCCCCAGCATTTT
.	TRBV11-3	TRBJ2-6	large	CASSLGASLSGANVLTF	TGTGCCAGCAGCTTGGGGGCCTCTCTCTCTGGGGCCAACGTCCTGACTTTC
TRBD2	TRBV14	TRBJ2-3	.	CASSVMTSGDTQYF	TGTGCCAGCAGCGTTATGACTAGCGGAGATACGCAGTATTTT
.	TRBV19	TRBJ2-3	medium-sized	CASSIEHRYTQYF	TGTGCCAGTAGTATAGAACATCGTTATACGCAGTATTTT
.	TRBV9	TRBJ2-3	many	CASSVGLTDTQYF	TGTGCCAGCAGCGTAGGTCTCACAGATACGCAGTATTTT
TRBD2	TRBV5-1	TRBJ2-1	.	CASSLELAGVGEDEQFF	TGCGCCAGCAGCTTGGAGCTAGCGGGAGTGGGGGAAGATGAGCAGTTCTTC
.	TRBV19	TRBJ1-4	medium-sized	CASNSRRVNEKLFF	TGTGCCAGTAACTCGAGGAGGGTCAATGAAAAACTGTTTTTT
.	TRBV6-8	TRBJ1-5	many	CASSYGQGGSNQPQHF	TGTGCCAGCAGTTACGGGCAGGGAGGGAGCAATCAGCCCCAGCATTTT
.	TRBV29-1	TRBJ1-4	.	CSVIPGTTGGEKLFF	TGCAGCGTTATCCCGGGGACCACTGGGGGTGAAAAACTGTTTTTT
.	TRBV19	TRBJ2-2	.	CASTSGTHSIWELFF	TGTGCCAGTACCTCCGGGACCCATTCTATCTGGGAGCTGTTTTTT
TRBD2	TRBV29-1	TRBJ2-7	.	CSAGLAGYEQYF	TGCAGCGCGGGACTAGCGGGCTACGAGCAGTACTTC
.	TRBV6-8	TRBJ1-6	.	CASGKTFGSPLHF	TGTGCCAGCGGAAAGACCTTTGGTTCACCCCTCCACTTT
TRBD1	TRBV25-1	TRBJ1-2	.	CASSDPSTGTGQGYTF	TGTGCCAGCAGTGATCCGTCTACCGGGACAGGGCAAGGCTACACCTTC
.	TRBV6-7	TRBJ2-1	.	CASSEDGGPYNEQFF	TGTGCCAGCAGTGAAGACGGGGGGCCCTACAATGAGCAGTTCTTC
TRBD1	TRBV19	TRBJ1-3	.	CASSRRGLGNTIYF	TGTGCCAGTAGTAGAAGGGGGCTCGGAAACACCATATATTTT
.	TRBV6-8	TRBJ1-1	few	CASSYIQNTEAFF	TGTGCCAGCAGTTACATCCAGAACACTGAAGCTTTCTTT
.	TRBV6-8	TRBJ1-3	large	CASSYSERSGNTIYF	TGTGCCAGCAGTTACTCGGAGCGCTCTGGAAACACCATATATTTT
TRBD2	TRBV18	TRBJ2-2	once	CASSPLGLAGNTGELFF	TGTGCCAGCTCACCCCTAGGACTAGCGGGAAACACCGGGGAGCTGTTTTTT
.	TRBV1	TRBJ2-7	.	CTSSQQLSGRRYEQYF	TGCACCAGCAGCCAACAACTTAGCGGGAGGCGGTACGAGCAGTACTTC
.	TRBV11-3	TRBJ1-1	many	CASSLDGANTEAFF	TGTGCCAGCAGCTTAGACGGGGCGAACACTGAAGCTTTCTTT
.	TRBV6-8	TRBJ1-1	few	CASSYGRVPNTEAFF	TGTGCCAGCAGTTACGGAAGGGTGCCGAACACTGAAGCTTTCTTT
.	TRBV14	TRBJ2-3	.	CASTHGGQTDTQYF	TGTGCCAGCACCCATGGGGGGCAAACAGATACGCAGTATTTT
.	TRBV6-8	TRBJ2-2	.	CASSYVLLSWSTRGTGELFF	TGTGCCAGCAGTTACGTCCTCCTAAGTTGGTCAACCAGGGGCACCGGGGAGCTGTTTTTT
TRBD2	TRBV4-1	TRBJ2-7	many	CASSQDRPSGAYEQYF	TGCGCCAGCAGCCAAGATAGGCCTAGCGGGGCCTACGAGCAGTACTTC
.	TRBV6-8	TRBJ1-5	many	CASSEFSFSSQPQHF	TGTGCCAGCAGTGAGTTCTCTTTTTCAAGTCAGCCCCAGCATTTT
TRBD2	TRBV11-3	TRBJ2-3	.	CASSFGGSRGDTQYF	TGTGCCAGCAGCTTTGGCGGGAGTCGAGGAGATACGCAGTATTTT
.	TRBV1	TRBJ2-7	many	CASSRRQGPSYEQYF	TGCGCCAGCAGCCGCCGACAGGGCCCCTCCTACGAGCAGTACTTC
TRBD1	TRBV11-3	TRBJ2-1	many	CASSSRQGVGYEQFF	TGTGCCAGCAGCTCGCGACAGGGAGTTGGGTATGAGCAGTTCTTC
.	TRBV6-1	TRBJ1-1	.	CASSEGKNTEAFF	TGTGCCAGCAGTGAAGGGAAGAACACTGAAGCTTTCTTT
.	TRBV7-1	TRBJ2-7	.	CASSLRGDSGTYEQYF	TGTGCCAGCAGCTTAAGGGGGGACAGCGGTACCTACGAGCAGTACTTC
TRBD1	TRBV5-1	TRBJ2-7	.	CASSTSGQGSSYEQYF	TGCGCCAGCAGTACTAGTGGACAGGGGAGTTCCTACGAGCAGTACTTC
TRBD1	TRBV11-3	TRBJ2-1	few	CASSLYQGALPYNEQFF	TGTGCCAGCAGCCTATACCAGGGGGCCTTGCCCTACAATGAGCAGTTCTTC
.	TRBV4-1	TRBJ1-3	.	CASSQLRYAGGGNTIYF	TGCGCCAGCAGCCAACTACGGTACGCAGGCGGTGGAAACACCATATATTTT
.	TRBV6-8	TRBJ2-7	medium-sized	CASKGQNYEQYF	TGTGCCAGCAAGGGACAAAACTACGAGCAGTACTTC
.	TRBV28	TRBJ2-2	.	CASSFGQITGELFF	TGTGCCAGCAGTTTTGGGCAGATTACCGGGGAGCTGTTTTTT
.	TRBV6-7	TRBJ1-5	few	CASSYRQARLGGQPQHF	TGTGCCAGCAGCTATCGACAGGCTCGTCTCGGGGGTCAGCCCCAGCATTTT
TRBD1	TRBV29-1	TRBJ1-4	.	CSVAGTGNEKLFF	TGCAGCGTGGCCGGGACAGGGAATGAAAAACTGTTTTTT
TRBD1	TRBV6-8	TRBJ1-5	.	CASSRDRAGDQPQHF	TGTGCCAGCAGTCGGGACAGGGCGGGTGATCAGCCCCAGCATTTT